What follows are 18 T cell receptor beta chains derived from one specimen sequenced in a study of post-analysis software for immune sequencing data. Study results and limitations: There were roughly 5 TRBV segments more frequent in patients than controls, and TRBV5-6, TRBV5-1 and TRBV20-1 were among them.

Sequencing libraries made from TCR beta cDNA carried unique molecular identifiers. TCRdb re-called the PCR reads with MiXCR, one entry per CDR3 protein. The sample has a few hundred thousand distinct CDR3 sequences, 35% to 45% seen once. Antigens for these TCRs are unknown. The sequencing sample was made of blood. Every receptor here comes from a girl aged 2-9 years with multiple sclerosis.

In this sample, this clonotype turned up a few times. The rearrangement uses TRBV28 and TRBJ2-3; D may be TRBD1 (5 bases). The germline gives CDR1 MDHEN, CDR2 SYDVKM. The CDR3 totals 14 residues. Trimming removed 2 bases from V and 2 bases from J, with 8 bases in between. DNA for the CDR3: TGTGCCAGCAGTTTAGACAGAAACACAGATACGCAGTATTTT. Encoded protein: CASSLDRNTDTQYF.

This clonotype was counted between two and nine times. The chain has TRBV3-1 and TRBJ2-3; 12 nucleotides line up with TRBD2. The CDR3 consists of 15 residues. The J segment lost 3 bases and the V segment lost 5 bases, leaving 3 bases of the junction unmatched. The germline V gene has CDR1 LGHDT and CDR2 YNNKEL (reference sequence). CDR3 bases: TGTGCCAGCAGCGTACTAGCGGGGGGTACAGATACGCAGTATTTT. It specifies CASSVLAGGTDTQYF.

The chain recombines TRBV6-2 or TRBV6-3 with TRBJ1-5; D is unresolved. This CDR3 region has 15 residues. Germline V gene lookup returns CDR1 MNHEY and CDR2 SVGEGT. V lost 0 bases and J 0 bases, leaving 6 bases between the germline ends. The CDR3 region is CASSYSYGSNQPQHF. The CDR3 DNA reads TGTGCCAGCAGTTACTCGTACGGTAGCAATCAGCCCCAGCATTTT.

This chain connects TRBV6-6 to TRBJ1-2, with D hard to call. There are 16 residues in the CDR3. The V gene lost 6 bases and the J gene lost 4 bases, with 21 bases spanning the gap. Germline CDR1 reads MNHNY; CDR2 reads SVGAGI (reference sequence). The CDR3 coding sequence is TGTGCCAGCAGCTCTATCGTGACCCTGAAAAGCTATGGCTACACCTTC. The encoded protein is CASSSIVTLKSYGYTF.

V usage is TRBV7-6 and J usage is TRBJ1-4; tentatively, D is TRBD1 (6 bases). Between the trimmed V and J ends, which lost 1 base and 8 bases, there was a span of 14 bases. Germline V gene lookup returns CDR1 SGHVS and CDR2 FNYEAQ. The CDR3 length is 15 residues. CDR3 coding DNA: TGTGCCAGCAGCTTAGATGCGGGGGCGAGCGAAAAACTGTTTTTT. This translates into CASSLDAGASEKLFF.

DNA for the CDR3: TGCGCCAGCAGCTTGGTAACCGGGAAACCTCTGGGGGACTATGGCTACACCTTC. Encoded protein: CASSLVTGKPLGDYGYTF. The rearrangement joins TRBV5-1 to TRBJ1-2; possibly TRBD1 for D (5 bases). Germline-derived CDR1 and CDR2 are SGHRS and YFSETQ. V was cut by 0 bases and J by 3 bases, with 21 bases left in between. The CDR3 has 18 amino acids. The whole variable domain, remainder taken from reference TRBV5-1 and TRBJ1-2, is KAGVTQTPRYLIKTRGQQVTLSCSPISGHRSVSWYQQTPGQGLQFLFEYFSETQRNKGNFPGRFSGRQFSNSRSEMNVSTLELGDSALYLCASSLVTGKPLGDYGYTFGSGTRLTVV.

The genes are TRBV6-5 and TRBJ1-1, with 9 bases fitting TRBD1. Germline V CDR1 and CDR2: MNHEY, SVGAGI. The CDR3 spans 14 residues. The junction had 7 bases not matched to a gene; V was cut back by 6 bases and J by 5 bases. Written as DNA, the CDR3 is TGTGCCAGCAGCCTAGACAGGGGGTGGACTGAAGCTTTCTTT. Protein sequence: CASSLDRGWTEAFF.

This clonotype was picked up a small number of times. This chain joins TRBV4-1 and TRBJ2-4, with 7 positions matching TRBD2. Germline-derived CDR1 and CDR2 are MGHRA and YSYEKL. The CDR3 totals 17 residues. Trimming at V came to 1 base and at J to 8 bases, leaving 14 bases not matched to a gene. CDR3 coding DNA: TGCGCCAGCAGCCAAGGAGCGGGGTTCCCCTCTTTAGACATTCAGTACTTC. It specifies CASSQGAGFPSLDIQYF.

The chain links TRBV5-1 to TRBJ2-3; no firm D call. Germline values: CDR1 SGHRS, CDR2 YFSETQ. The CDR3 is 14 amino acids. The V gene lost 7 bases and the J gene lost 4 bases, with 16 bases spanning the gap. The CDR3 sequence is CASQLGFGADTQYF. The CDR3 bases are TGCGCCAGCCAGCTGGGGTTCGGCGCAGATACGCAGTATTTT.

The chain combines TRBV5-5 with TRBJ2-1, with D tentatively TRBD2 (6 bases). V lost 3 bases to trimming and J lost 0 bases, with 13 bases between them. In germline, CDR1 is SGHKS, CDR2 YYEKEE (reference sequence). The CDR3 runs to 16 residues. DNA of the CDR3: TGTGCCAGCAGCTCTACGGGGGTCCTCTCCTACAATGAGCAGTTCTTC. As protein: CASSSTGVLSYNEQFF.

This clonotype was counted only a few times. The rearrangement links TRBV7-9 to TRBJ1-4, with TRBD1 identical over 10 bases. This CDR3 comprises 16 residues. From germline, CDR1 is SEHNR and CDR2 FQNEAQ (reference sequence). The V and J ends lost 5 bases and 6 bases, in that order; junction bases with no gene match: 9. CDR3: CASSLLPGTGDEKLFF. The DNA for the CDR3 is TGTGCCAGCAGCCTCCTCCCCGGGACAGGGGATGAAAAACTGTTTTTT.

The V call is TRBV20-1, the J call TRBJ2-1, with TRBD2 matching 10 bases. Germline V gene lookup returns CDR1 DFQATT and CDR2 SNEGSKA (reference sequence). The CDR3 contains 17 residues. With V trimmed by 6 bases and J by 3 bases, 14 bases remained unmatched. CDR3: CSARDSSGRALYNEQFF. The CDR3 DNA reads as TGCAGTGCGAGGGACTCGAGCGGGAGGGCTCTCTACAATGAGCAGTTCTTC.

The chain employs TRBV5-6 and TRBJ1-1, with D unclear. V shed 0 bases and J shed 1 base, with 10 bases lying between them. CDR3 length: 15 residues. Germline V gene lookup returns CDR1 SGHDT and CDR2 YYEEEE. For the CDR3, the DNA is TGTGCCAGCAGCTTGGCCGGTAAGGGGAACACTGAAGCTTTCTTT. It codes for CASSLAGKGNTEAFF.

The rearrangement joins TRBV6-1 to TRBJ2-1, with 9 bases aligning to TRBD2. J gave up 8 bases and V 6 bases, and 8 bases lay outside the gene matches. The CDR3 length is 14 residues. Germline values: CDR1 MNHNS, CDR2 SASEGT. CDR3 nucleotides: TGTGCCAGCAGCGCCCGAGCGGGAGGTCATGAGCAGTTCTTC. This sequence encodes CASSARAGGHEQFF.

The chain recombines TRBV19 with TRBJ2-5; D is uncertain. This CDR3 comprises 13 residues. The germline V gene encodes CDR1 LNHDA and CDR2 SQIVND (reference sequence). V gave up 1 base and J gave up 4 bases, with 7 bases separating them. CDR3 in DNA: TGTGCCAGTAGTATAGTAGGGATAGAGACCCAGTACTTC. Its protein product is CASSIVGIETQYF.

This chain links TRBV7-2 with TRBJ1-2, with 7 bases lining up with TRBD1. The CDR3 totals 15 residues. The junction had 5 bases not matched to a gene; V was cut back by 0 bases and J by 4 bases. Germline V gene data show CDR1 as SGHTA and CDR2 as FQGNSA. CDR3 region: CASSLATGNRYGYTF. CDR3 in DNA: TGTGCCAGCAGCTTAGCGACAGGGAACCGCTATGGCTACACCTTC.

This clonotype was detected only a few times. J is TRBJ1-6 and V is TRBV7-2; tentative D call: TRBD1 (5 bases). Trimming removed 4 bases at V and 5 bases at J, with 12 bases between. This CDR3 comprises 15 residues. Germline loops: CDR1 SGHTA, CDR2 FQGNSA. The CDR3 spells CASSSPGGNNSPLHF. The CDR3, as DNA: TGTGCCAGCAGCTCCCCGGGGGGGAATAATTCACCCCTCCACTTT.

The chain combines TRBV7-3 with TRBJ2-3; possibly TRBD2 for D (5 bases). The V gene's germline CDR1 is SGHTA and CDR2 FQGTGA. The V end was cut by 5 bases, the J end by 8 bases, with 23 bases between. The CDR3 is 16 residues long. CDR3 loop: CASSPGSSLGLATQYF. CDR3 nucleotide sequence: TGTGCCAGCAGCCCTGGGAGTAGCCTAGGGTTGGCTACGCAGTATTTT.